This T cell receptor (beta chain) was found in a study of control samples from healthy donors and cancer patients. The CDR3 covers 15 residues. The J segment lost 4 bases and the V segment lost 4 bases, leaving 7 bases of the junction unmatched. Germline CDR1 MRHNA, CDR2 SNTAGT. This clone was counted at least ten times. Produced via immunoSEQ multiplex PCR; TCRdb's table is partial and in-frame only. The table shows around 170,000 clones, with 85% to 90% occurring only once. This clonotype originated in a woman aged 30 to 39 in good health. This chain links TRBV6-4 with TRBJ2-3; 8 bases align to TRBD2. The material sequenced was blood. The CDR3 sequence: CASSAVGGAADTQYF. The CDR3 DNA reads TGTGCCAGCAGTGCGGTCGGGGGGGCCGCAGATACGCAGTATTTT.